The 20 T cell receptor beta chains below all came from one sample that was sequenced in a study of T cell responses to AZD1222 COVID-19 vaccine. Profiling relied on immunoSEQ multiplex PCR, and the TCRdb table lists in-frame clones only, not all of them. The sample holds 110,000 to 150,000 clones, around 91% seen once. Sample: peripheral blood, taken on day 0 of AZD1222 vaccination. The receptors derive from an adult in good health.

V and J are TRBV2 and TRBJ2-7; 8 nucleotides align to TRBD1. J gave up 3 bases and V 4 bases, and 8 bases lay outside the gene matches. The CDR3 totals 15 residues. Germline lookup yields CDR1 SNHLY and CDR2 FYNNEI. The CDR3 region has the DNA TGTGCCAGCAGTGGTCACGGACAGGGCCTCTACGAGCAGTACTTC. This encodes CASSGHGQGLYEQYF. Supplemented by reference TRBV2 and TRBJ2-7, the full variable domain reads EPEVTQTPSHQVTQMGQEVILRCVPISNHLYFYWYRQILGQKVEFLVSFYNNEISEKSEIFDDQFSVERPDGSNFTLKIRSTKLEDSAMYFCASSGHGQGLYEQYFGPGTRLTVT.

The chain links TRBV30 to TRBJ2-7; unclear D gene. V dropped 0 bases and J dropped 2 bases, with 8 bases sitting between them. This CDR3 has 13 residues. Germline V gene data show CDR1 as GTSNPN and CDR2 as SVGIG (reference sequence). CDR3: CAWSVSRTYEQYF. The CDR3 nucleotides read TGTGCCTGGAGTGTATCCAGGACCTACGAGCAGTACTTC.

The rearrangement uses TRBV5-4 and TRBJ2-7; tentatively, D is TRBD2 (6 bases). The CDR3 spans 15 residues. CDR1 and CDR2 (germline): SGHNT, YYREEE (reference sequence). Trimming cost V 2 bases and J 2 bases, with 14 bases left between them. The CDR3 region has the DNA TGTGCCAGCAGCTTAAGACGGGGGTCGGCCTACGAGCAGTACTTC. Amino acid sequence: CASSLRRGSAYEQYF.

V is TRBV3-1 (or the pseudogene TRBV3-2) and J is TRBJ1-1, with D hard to call. The V gene's germline CDR1 is LGHDT and CDR2 YNNKEL (reference sequence). Deletions cut 1 base from V and 5 bases from J, with 11 bases between. The CDR3 spans 14 residues. The CDR3 protein is CASSQGNIGTEAFF. In DNA, the CDR3 is TGTGCCAGCAGCCAAGGAAACATCGGGACTGAAGCTTTCTTT.

The rearrangement joins TRBV5-6 to TRBJ1-5; D is unresolved. V lost 2 bases to trimming and J lost 4 bases, with 13 bases between them. Germline V CDR1 and CDR2: SGHDT, YYEEEE. The CDR3 contains 15 residues. The DNA of the CDR3 is TGTGCCAGCAGCTTTGCCGGATCGGGGAATCAGCCCCAGCATTTT. This gives the protein CASSFAGSGNQPQHF.

This chain joins TRBV7-9 and TRBJ1-2; D call uncertain. Germline-derived CDR1 and CDR2 are SEHNR and FQNEAQ (reference sequence). Trimming removed 6 bases from V and 0 bases from J, with 5 bases in between. This CDR3 comprises 12 residues. CDR3: CASSNTNYGYTF. The CDR3 DNA sequence: TGTGCCAGCAGTAATACTAACTATGGCTACACCTTC.

This clone was counted between two and nine times. The chain couples TRBV6-1 to TRBJ2-3; 10 bases map to TRBD2. Trimming removed 4 bases from V and 0 bases from J; junction bases left unmatched: 4. The CDR3 is made up of 16 amino acids. Germline lookup yields CDR1 MNHNS and CDR2 SASEGT. CDR3 residues: CASSGVAGGSTDTQYF. DNA for the CDR3: TGTGCCAGCAGTGGAGTAGCGGGAGGAAGCACAGATACGCAGTATTTT.

The genes are TRBV5-5 and TRBJ1-2; 7 positions agree with TRBD1. The CDR3 has 14 amino acids. CDR1 SGHKS and CDR2 YYEKEE come from the germline V gene (reference sequence). J gave up 2 bases and V 4 bases, and 5 bases lay outside the gene matches. The CDR3 DNA is TGTGCCAGCAGCCCCGGACAGGCGAACTATGGCTACACCTTC. As protein: CASSPGQANYGYTF.

V gene TRBV5-1 combines with J gene TRBJ2-3, with 8 bases identical to TRBD1. Germline V lookup: CDR1 SGHRS, CDR2 YFSETQ. V lost 4 bases, J lost 3 bases, and 4 bases stayed unmatched. This CDR3 contains 14 residues. CDR3 nucleotide sequence: TGCGCCAGCAGCGCGGACAGGGCTACAGATACGCAGTATTTT. Translation gives CASSADRATDTQYF.

A single count supports this clone. J is TRBJ2-1 and V is TRBV9; 9 bases line up with TRBD2. This CDR3 region has 16 residues. Germline values: CDR1 SGDLS, CDR2 YYNGEE. The J segment lost 1 base and the V segment lost 1 base, leaving 3 bases of the junction unmatched. Here the CDR3 reads CASSVRAGGSYNEQFF. In nucleotides, the CDR3 is TGTGCCAGCAGCGTAAGAGCGGGGGGTTCCTACAATGAGCAGTTCTTC.

The CDR3 sequence: CASRPPGLLTDTQYF. The CDR3 DNA reads as TGTGCCAGTAGGCCGCCGGGACTCCTCACAGATACGCAGTATTTT. This chain connects TRBV19 to TRBJ2-3, with D perhaps matching TRBD2 (6 bases). The CDR3 totals 15 residues. Germline V gene sequence: CDR1 LNHDA, CDR2 SQIVND (reference sequence). Trimming took off 6 bases at V and 2 bases at J, with 15 bases between the two ends.

This rearrangement joins TRBV7-9 to TRBJ1-3; 9 positions match TRBD1. J gave up 2 bases and V 1 base, and 6 bases lay outside the gene matches. CDR3 length equals 17 residues. The germline gives CDR1 SEHNR, CDR2 FQNEAQ (reference sequence). DNA for the CDR3: TGTGCCAGCAGCTTAGGCTTGGGACAGGGCACTGGAAACACCATATATTTT. It codes for CASSLGLGQGTGNTIYF.

The chain couples TRBV12-3 or TRBV12-4 to TRBJ2-7, with unresolved D. The CDR3 runs to 11 residues. The ends were cut back, 2 bases at V and 7 bases at J, with 6 bases in the middle. CDR3 sequence: CASSLTGEQYF. In nucleotides, the CDR3 is TGTGCCAGCAGTTTAACCGGGGAGCAGTACTTC.

The chain has TRBV5-1 and TRBJ1-1; D is ambiguous. Per the germline V gene, CDR1 is SGHRS and CDR2 is YFSETQ. The CDR3 extends over 11 amino acids. The V gene lost 9 bases and the J gene lost 6 bases, with 12 bases spanning the gap. CDR3 loop: CANTWVPEAFF. In DNA, the CDR3 is TGCGCCAACACGTGGGTCCCTGAAGCTTTCTTT.

The V and J genes are TRBV6-5 and TRBJ1-6, with TRBD1 identical over 7 bases. This CDR3 comprises 15 residues. V gave up 6 bases and J gave up 7 bases; unmatched junction bases: 9. Germline CDR1 MNHEY, CDR2 SVGAGI. The CDR3 here is CASSAFRDRNSPLHF. DNA of the CDR3: TGTGCCAGCAGCGCCTTCCGGGACAGAAATTCACCCCTCCACTTT.

This chain joins TRBV28 and TRBJ2-7; 7 nucleotides line up with TRBD2. This CDR3 is 15 amino acids long. The germline V gene encodes CDR1 MDHEN and CDR2 SYDVKM. Trimming cost V 5 bases and J 0 bases; bases outside gene matches: 7. The CDR3 spells CASSIREGSSYEQYF. In DNA form, the CDR3 reads TGTGCCAGCAGTATCAGGGAGGGGAGCTCCTACGAGCAGTACTTC.

The rearrangement joins TRBV24-1 to TRBJ2-1; TRBD2 aligns across 10 bases. J lost 4 bases, V lost 9 bases, and 5 bases had no gene match. This CDR3 contains 14 residues. Looked up from germline, CDR1 is KGHDR and CDR2 is SFDVKD. CDR3 sequence: CATARTSGYNEQFF. DNA of the CDR3: TGTGCCACCGCTCGGACTAGCGGTTACAATGAGCAGTTCTTC.

The gene calls are TRBV19 and TRBJ1-2; unclear D gene. The V end lost 9 bases, the J end lost 3 bases, and 14 bases lay between the germline ends. The CDR3 is 13 residues long. Germline V gene data show CDR1 as LNHDA and CDR2 as SQIVND (reference sequence). CDR3 in amino acids: CARIQRTHYGYTF. The DNA of the CDR3 is TGTGCCAGGATACAGCGGACTCACTATGGCTACACCTTC.

The chain is built from TRBV10-3 and TRBJ2-2; D ambiguous. Germline lookup yields CDR1 ENHRY and CDR2 SYGVKD. V was pared by 8 bases and J by 2 bases, with 9 bases between. This CDR3 contains 13 residues. This CDR3 is CAILAHNTGELFF. The CDR3, as DNA: TGTGCCATCTTAGCCCACAACACCGGGGAGCTGTTTTTT.

In this sample, this clone turned up once. This chain connects TRBV28 to TRBJ1-5; 7 bases map to TRBD1. Germline-derived CDR1 and CDR2 are MDHEN and SYDVKM. Losses at the gene ends were 7 bases for V and 5 bases for J; bases not matched to a gene: 5. CDR3 length: 13 amino acids. As DNA, the CDR3 is TGTGCCAGCACCCAGGGGGTTTATCAGCCCCAGCATTTT. Its translation is CASTQGVYQPQHF.